Following are 5 T cell receptor beta chains from one sample sequenced in a study of blood T cell repertoires in COVID-19 (TCRdb year 2020). Library prep was done by the immunoSEQ multiplex PCR assay. TCRdb limited this immuneACCESS table to in-frame rearrangements with V and J called. A share of clones is missing; checked studies link under half to unresolved V genes, and the rest is unexplained. This sample is represented by 110,000 or so clones; about 84% of them were singletons. The ten largest clones add up to around 1.5% of the sample. Sequences were obtained from peripheral blood. The receptors come from a man aged 50-59 years with acute or convalescent COVID-19.

The chain combines TRBV5-1 with TRBJ1-1; a weak D match, TRBD1 (6 bases). This CDR3 has 14 residues. In germline, CDR1 is SGHRS, CDR2 YFSETQ. Deletions cut 7 bases from V and 2 bases from J, with 15 bases between. The CDR3 nucleotides are TGCGCCAGCTCACGGGCAGGGGTTAACACTGAAGCTTTCTTT. It encodes CASSRAGVNTEAFF.

The CDR3 DNA sequence: TGTGCCAGCACGAACAGGGAAGCTTTCTTT. It specifies CASTNREAFF. This rearrangement joins TRBV2 to TRBJ1-1; D is perhaps TRBD1 (5 bases). This CDR3 region has 10 residues. In germline, CDR1 is SNHLY, CDR2 FYNNEI. V lost 7 bases, J lost 8 bases, and 8 bases lay in between.

The CDR3 DNA sequence: TGTGCCTGGAGTGTAAAGCGGCTGAGGGAAAAACTGTTTTTT. Amino acid sequence: CAWSVKRLREKLFF. This chain connects TRBV30 to TRBJ1-4; no reliable D call. The CDR3 has 14 amino acids. Germline-derived CDR1 and CDR2 are GTSNPN and SVGIG (reference sequence). Trimming stripped 0 bases from V and 8 bases from J, with 13 bases between.

The genes are TRBV11-2 and TRBJ1-2; TRBD1 aligns across 9 bases. The trim removed 5 bases at V and 8 bases at J, leaving 12 bases unmatched. The germline V gene encodes CDR1 SGHAT and CDR2 FQNNGV. This CDR3 is built from 15 residues. CDR3 amino acids: CASSTYRGRNRGYTF. The CDR3 nucleotides are TGTGCCAGCAGCACTTACAGGGGGCGAAATCGGGGCTACACCTTC.

This chain joins TRBV15 and TRBJ2-5; D ambiguous. The V end lost 0 bases, the J end lost 2 bases, and 7 bases lay between the germline ends. CDR3 length: 14 residues. CDR1 and CDR2 from the germline V gene are LNHNV and YYDKDF (reference sequence). CDR3 DNA: TGTGCCACCAGCAGAGATCTACCACAAGAGACCCAGTACTTC. It yields the protein CATSRDLPQETQYF.